The 18 T cell receptor beta chains presented below share a single source sample, sequenced in a study of Graves' ophthalmopathy and Graves' hyperthyroidism. The sequenced template was RNA, covering the TCR beta CDR3 region. First-round RT-PCR used HTBI primers; second-round multiplex PCR followed. TCRdb itself ran the multiplex PCR reads through MiXCR, one entry per CDR3 protein. This table holds roughly 300,000 distinct CDR3 sequences, 17% found once. The sample taken for sequencing was peripheral blood. The receptors come from an adult man with Graves' ophthalmopathy.

This clonotype was recorded at least ten times. The V call is TRBV30, the J call TRBJ1-1; the D is unclear. Trimming took off 3 bases at V and 7 bases at J, with 15 bases between the two ends. There are 13 residues in the CDR3. Germline loops: CDR1 GTSNPN, CDR2 SVGIG (reference sequence). CDR3 protein: CAWSGESGVEAFF. The DNA for the CDR3 is TGTGCCTGGAGCGGCGAATCTGGAGTTGAAGCTTTCTTT.

The rearrangement links TRBV12-3 or TRBV12-4 to TRBJ2-7, with TRBD2 identical over 7 bases. V was pared by 8 bases and J by 3 bases, with 10 bases of the junction left unmatched. The CDR3 contains 14 residues. CDR3 loop: CASGRDYPNYEQYF. CDR3 DNA: TGTGCCAGCGGACGGGACTACCCTAACTACGAGCAGTACTTC.

J is TRBJ1-6 and V is TRBV12-3 or TRBV12-4, with 10 bases matching TRBD1. The CDR3 extends over 15 amino acids. With V trimmed by 6 bases and J by 8 bases, 7 bases remained unmatched. This CDR3 is CASRLTGGIYSPLHF. The DNA of the CDR3 is TGTGCCAGCAGGTTGACAGGGGGCATCTATTCACCCCTCCACTTT.

This clonotype was observed many times. The V call is TRBV3-1, the J call TRBJ2-5; 11 bases map to TRBD2. Germline CDR1 LGHDT, CDR2 YNNKEL (reference sequence). The CDR3 has 16 amino acids. V was clipped by 3 bases and J by 5 bases; unmatched bases: 8. The CDR3 nucleotides read TGTGCCAGCAGCCAGCAGGGACTAGCGGATGCGGAGACCCAGTACTTC. Translation: CASSQQGLADAETQYF.

This clonotype occurred a few times. A read error may be the cause here, since a much bigger clone is one base away. This rearrangement joins TRBV9 to TRBJ2-7, with TRBD2 as a possible D gene (5 bases). The CDR3 is 13 residues long. Trimming took off 3 bases at V and 3 bases at J, with 10 bases between the two ends. Per the germline V gene, CDR1 is SGDLS and CDR2 is YYNGEE. The CDR3 sequence: CASSGGYYYEQYF. The CDR3 region has the DNA TGTGCCAGCAGCGGCGGGTATTACTACGAGCAGTACTTC.

This clonotype appeared many times. This rearrangement joins TRBV14 to TRBJ1-2; 7 bases map to TRBD1. Germline V lookup: CDR1 SGHDN, CDR2 FVKESK. With 5 bases clipped from V and 4 bases from J, the junction kept 7 bases outside the gene matches. The CDR3 sequence is 14 residues long. CDR3 residues: CASSSQGIGYGYTF. CDR3 coding DNA: TGTGCCAGCAGCTCACAGGGGATCGGCTATGGCTACACCTTC.

The sample holds many counts of this clonotype. This chain joins TRBV19 and TRBJ1-5; D gene ambiguous. Per germline, CDR1 LNHDA and CDR2 SQIVND (reference sequence). V gave up 3 bases and J gave up 5 bases, with 8 bases separating them. The CDR3 has 13 amino acids. CDR3 protein: CASSIGGHQPQHF. The CDR3 region has the DNA TGTGCCAGTAGTATCGGAGGGCATCAGCCCCAGCATTTT.

This clonotype was picked up many times. The chain joins TRBV7-9 to TRBJ2-5, with 9 bases matching TRBD1. Trimming removed 3 bases from V and 5 bases from J; junction bases left unmatched: 7. Germline CDR1 SEHNR, CDR2 FQNEAQ (reference sequence). This CDR3 has 15 amino acids. CDR3 nucleotides: TGTGCCAGCAGCTTTTACAGGGGGCTTCGGGAGACCCAGTACTTC. Translating it yields CASSFYRGLRETQYF.

The V call is TRBV29-1, the J call TRBJ2-2, with a weak D call TRBD1 (5 bases). Per germline, CDR1 SQVTM and CDR2 ANQGSEA. The CDR3 is 13 amino acids. The ends were cut back, 4 bases at V and 4 bases at J, with 10 bases in the middle. This CDR3 is CSVVTGITGELFF. The CDR3 DNA reads as TGCAGCGTTGTCACAGGTATCACCGGGGAGCTGTTTTTT.

Ten or more counts support this clonotype. V and J are TRBV19 and TRBJ1-2; the match to TRBD1 covers 7 bases. The CDR3 has 12 residues. J gave up 6 bases and V 6 bases, and 4 bases lay outside the gene matches. Germline CDR1 is LNHDA and CDR2 is SQIVND (reference sequence). In DNA form, the CDR3 reads TGTGCCAGTAGGGGGGACAGCGATGGCTACACCTTC. Its protein is CASRGDSDGYTF.

This clonotype was seen many times. The rearrangement uses TRBV2 and TRBJ1-1; tentative D call: TRBD1 (5 bases). V gave up 7 bases and J gave up 0 bases, with 12 bases separating them. Germline values: CDR1 SNHLY, CDR2 FYNNEI. The length of the CDR3 is 14 residues. CDR3 nucleotides: TGTGCCAGCATCCGGGGGAGGGTGAACACTGAAGCTTTCTTT. Amino acids: CASIRGRVNTEAFF.

CDR3 sequence: CASNLQGFTGYTF. CDR3 in DNA: TGTGCCAGCAACTTACAGGGGTTTACTGGCTACACCTTC. J is TRBJ1-2 and V is TRBV28, with 7 bases identical to TRBD1. Trimming removed 7 bases from V and 7 bases from J; junction bases left unmatched: 9. In germline, CDR1 is MDHEN, CDR2 SYDVKM. This CDR3 comprises 13 residues.

This clonotype showed up many times. V and J are TRBV2 and TRBJ1-1; 10 bases match TRBD1. V lost 4 bases to trimming and J lost 1 base; unmatched junction nucleotides: 9. In germline, CDR1 is SNHLY, CDR2 FYNNEI. This CDR3 is 17 amino acids long. The CDR3 region has the DNA TGTGCCAGCAGTGTTCCCGGGACAGGGGCTTGGAACACTGAAGCTTTCTTT. Translated: CASSVPGTGAWNTEAFF.

This clonotype was observed at least ten times. The J gene is TRBJ1-1, the V gene TRBV19, with TRBD1 as a possible D gene (5 bases). The CDR3 is made up of 16 amino acids. Germline V gene sequence: CDR1 LNHDA, CDR2 SQIVND (reference sequence). The ends were cut back, 5 bases at V and 1 base at J, with 17 bases in the middle. The CDR3 loop is CASSPTDTRRNTEAFF. CDR3 nucleotides: TGTGCCAGTAGTCCGACGGACACGCGCCGGAACACTGAAGCTTTCTTT.

This clonotype was found many times. The J gene is TRBJ2-5, the V gene TRBV5-1; either TRBD1 or TRBD2 may fit D (6 bases each). This CDR3 comprises 13 residues. Trimming took 7 bases from V and 2 from J, leaving 12 bases between them. Looked up from germline, CDR1 is SGHRS and CDR2 is YFSETQ. The CDR3 spells CASGGGIQETQYF. CDR3 in DNA: TGCGCCAGCGGAGGGGGAATTCAAGAGACCCAGTACTTC.

This clonotype occurred many times. The chain couples TRBV9 to TRBJ1-2; D gene ambiguous. The CDR3 is 13 residues long. V was clipped by 0 bases and J by 3 bases, with 6 bases between them. Germline assignment: CDR1 SGDLS and CDR2 YYNGEE. CDR3 in DNA: TGTGCCAGCAGCGTAGACGCAGACTATGGCTACACCTTC. Translation gives CASSVDADYGYTF. The full variable domain, rest sourced from reference TRBV9 and TRBJ1-2, is DSGVTQTPKHLITATGQRVTLRCSPRSGDLSVYWYQQSLDQGLQFLIQYYNGEERAKGNILERFSAQQFPDLHSELNLSSLELGDSALYFCASSVDADYGYTFGSGTRLTVV.

In its sample, this clonotype was seen many times. This sequence joins TRBV6-5 and TRBJ1-2; the D gene is possibly TRBD1 (6 bases). The CDR3 consists of 16 residues. Between the trimmed V and J ends, which lost 5 bases and 1 base, there was a span of 17 bases. Per germline, CDR1 MNHEY and CDR2 SVGAGI. CDR3 nucleotides: TGTGCCAGCAGTACCGCATCTAGAGGGGGTAACTATGGCTACACCTTC. Translating gives CASSTASRGGNYGYTF.

In its sample, this clonotype was seen many times. V usage is TRBV4-3 and J usage is TRBJ1-1; possibly TRBD1 for D (6 bases). Germline CDR1 and CDR2: LGHNA and YSLEER. The CDR3 runs to 15 residues. The V gene lost 4 bases and the J gene lost 4 bases, with 16 bases spanning the gap. This CDR3 reads CASSLASGTPTEAFF. In nucleotides, the CDR3 is TGCGCCAGCAGCCTTGCCAGCGGGACACCCACTGAAGCTTTCTTT.